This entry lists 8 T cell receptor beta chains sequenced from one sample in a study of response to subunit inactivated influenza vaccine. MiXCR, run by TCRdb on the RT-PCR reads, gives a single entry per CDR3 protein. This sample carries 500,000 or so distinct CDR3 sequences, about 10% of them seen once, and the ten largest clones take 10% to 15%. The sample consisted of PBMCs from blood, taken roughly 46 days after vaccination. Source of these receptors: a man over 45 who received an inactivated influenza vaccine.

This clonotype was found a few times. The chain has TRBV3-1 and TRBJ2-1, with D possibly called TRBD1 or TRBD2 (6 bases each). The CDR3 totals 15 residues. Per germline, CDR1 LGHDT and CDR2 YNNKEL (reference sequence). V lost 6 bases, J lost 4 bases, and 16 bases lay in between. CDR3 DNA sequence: TGTGCCAGCAGGGCCAAGGGGGACTTGTACAATGAGCAGTTCTTC. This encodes CASRAKGDLYNEQFF.

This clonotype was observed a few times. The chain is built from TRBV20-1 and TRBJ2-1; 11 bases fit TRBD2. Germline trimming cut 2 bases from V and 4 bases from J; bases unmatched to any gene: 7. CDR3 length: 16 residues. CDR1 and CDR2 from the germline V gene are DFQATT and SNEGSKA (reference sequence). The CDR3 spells CSARSRTSGPYNEQFF. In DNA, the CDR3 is TGCAGTGCTAGAAGTAGGACTAGCGGGCCATACAATGAGCAGTTCTTC.

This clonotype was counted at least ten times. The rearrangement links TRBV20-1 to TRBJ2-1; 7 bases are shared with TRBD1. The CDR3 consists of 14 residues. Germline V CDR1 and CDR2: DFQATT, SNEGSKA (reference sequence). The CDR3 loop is CSPGTRDRYNEQFF. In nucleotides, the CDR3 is TGCAGCCCTGGTACCCGGGACAGATACAATGAGCAGTTCTTC.

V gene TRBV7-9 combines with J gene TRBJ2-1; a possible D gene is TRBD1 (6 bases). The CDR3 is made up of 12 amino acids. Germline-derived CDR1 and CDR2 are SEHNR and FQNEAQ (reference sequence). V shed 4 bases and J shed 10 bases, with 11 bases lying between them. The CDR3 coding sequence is TGTGCCAGCAGCTCCCAACAGGGAGAGCAGTTCTTC. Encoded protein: CASSSQQGEQFF. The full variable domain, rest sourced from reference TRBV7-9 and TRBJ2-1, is DTGVSQNPRHKITKRGQNVTFRCDPISEHNRLYWYRQTLGQGPEFLTYFQNEAQLEKSRLLSDRFSAERPKGSFSTLEIQRTEQGDSAMYLCASSSQQGEQFFGPGTRLTVL.

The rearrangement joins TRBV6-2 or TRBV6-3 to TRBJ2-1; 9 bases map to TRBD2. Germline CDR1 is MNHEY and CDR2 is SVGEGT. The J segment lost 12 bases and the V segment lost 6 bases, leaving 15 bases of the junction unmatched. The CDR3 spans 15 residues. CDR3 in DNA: TGTGCCAGCAGGCGGAGCGGGGGGATTATAATCGGGCAGTTCTTC. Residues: CASRRSGGIIIGQFF.

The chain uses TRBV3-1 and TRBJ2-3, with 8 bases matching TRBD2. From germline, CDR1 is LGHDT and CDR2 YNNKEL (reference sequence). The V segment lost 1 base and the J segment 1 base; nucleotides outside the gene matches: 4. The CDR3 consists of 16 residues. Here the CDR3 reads CASSQVGGAGTDTQYF. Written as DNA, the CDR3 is TGTGCCAGCAGCCAAGTCGGGGGGGCTGGCACAGATACGCAGTATTTT.

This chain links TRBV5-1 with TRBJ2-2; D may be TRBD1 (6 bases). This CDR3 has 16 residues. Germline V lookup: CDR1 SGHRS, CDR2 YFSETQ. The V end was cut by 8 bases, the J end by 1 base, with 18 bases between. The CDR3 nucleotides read TGCGCCAGTACTGCTACAGGGAGCTTGAACACCGGGGAGCTGTTTTTT. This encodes CASTATGSLNTGELFF.

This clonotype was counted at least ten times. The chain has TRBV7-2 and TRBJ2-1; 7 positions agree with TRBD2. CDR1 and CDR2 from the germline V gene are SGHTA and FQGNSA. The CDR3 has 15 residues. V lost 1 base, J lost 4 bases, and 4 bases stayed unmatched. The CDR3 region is CASSLEGLPYNEQFF. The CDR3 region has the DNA TGTGCCAGCAGCTTAGAGGGACTACCATACAATGAGCAGTTCTTC. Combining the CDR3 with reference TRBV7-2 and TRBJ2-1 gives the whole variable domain GAGVSQSPSNKVTEKGKDVELRCDPISGHTALYWYRQSLGQGLEFLIYFQGNSAPDKSGLPSDRFSAERTGGSVSTLTIQRTQQEDSAVYLCASSLEGLPYNEQFFGPGTRLTVL.